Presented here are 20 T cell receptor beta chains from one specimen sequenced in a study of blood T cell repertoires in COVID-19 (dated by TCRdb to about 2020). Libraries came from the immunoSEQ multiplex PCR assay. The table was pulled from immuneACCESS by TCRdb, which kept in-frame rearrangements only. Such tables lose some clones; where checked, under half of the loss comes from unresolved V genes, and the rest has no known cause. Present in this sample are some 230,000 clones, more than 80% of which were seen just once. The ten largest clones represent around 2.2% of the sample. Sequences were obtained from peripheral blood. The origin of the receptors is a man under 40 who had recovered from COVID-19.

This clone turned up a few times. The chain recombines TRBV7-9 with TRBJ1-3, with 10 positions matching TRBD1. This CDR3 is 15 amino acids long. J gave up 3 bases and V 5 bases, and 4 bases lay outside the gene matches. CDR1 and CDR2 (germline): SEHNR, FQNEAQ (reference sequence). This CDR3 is CASSTGQGDGNTIYF. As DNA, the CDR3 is TGTGCCAGCAGCACCGGACAGGGGGATGGAAACACCATATATTTT.

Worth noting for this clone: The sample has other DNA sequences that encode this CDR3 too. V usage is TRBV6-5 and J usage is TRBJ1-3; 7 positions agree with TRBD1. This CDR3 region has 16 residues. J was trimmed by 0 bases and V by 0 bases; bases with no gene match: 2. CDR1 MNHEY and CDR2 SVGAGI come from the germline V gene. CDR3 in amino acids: CASSYSNRGSGNTIYF. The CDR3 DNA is TGTGCCAGCAGTTACTCGAACAGGGGCTCTGGAAACACCATATATTTT.

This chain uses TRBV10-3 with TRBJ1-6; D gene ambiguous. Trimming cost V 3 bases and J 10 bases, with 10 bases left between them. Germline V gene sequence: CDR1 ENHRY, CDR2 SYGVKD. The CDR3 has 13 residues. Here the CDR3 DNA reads TGTGCCATCAGTGAAGGAAGGAGCTCACCCCTCCACTTT. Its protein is CAISEGRSSPLHF.

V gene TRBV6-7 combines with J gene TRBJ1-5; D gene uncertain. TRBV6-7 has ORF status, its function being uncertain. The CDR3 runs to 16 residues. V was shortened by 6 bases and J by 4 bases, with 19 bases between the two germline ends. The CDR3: CASRSRLRGLNQPQHF. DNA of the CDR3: TGTGCCAGCAGATCTCGTTTACGAGGGCTGAATCAGCCCCAGCATTTT.

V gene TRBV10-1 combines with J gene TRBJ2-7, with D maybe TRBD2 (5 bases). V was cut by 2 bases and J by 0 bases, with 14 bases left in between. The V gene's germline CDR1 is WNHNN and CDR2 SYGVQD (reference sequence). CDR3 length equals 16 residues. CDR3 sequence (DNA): TGCGCCAGCAGTGAGGGTGAGGGCAGGAACTCCTACGAGCAGTACTTC. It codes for CASSEGEGRNSYEQYF.

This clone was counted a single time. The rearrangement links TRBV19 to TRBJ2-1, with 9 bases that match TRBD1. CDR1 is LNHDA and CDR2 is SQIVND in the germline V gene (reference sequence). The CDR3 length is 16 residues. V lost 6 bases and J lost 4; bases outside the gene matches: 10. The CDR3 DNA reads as TGTGCCAGTAGCCTCTCGGGGACAGGGAATTACAATGAGCAGTTCTTC. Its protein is CASSLSGTGNYNEQFF.

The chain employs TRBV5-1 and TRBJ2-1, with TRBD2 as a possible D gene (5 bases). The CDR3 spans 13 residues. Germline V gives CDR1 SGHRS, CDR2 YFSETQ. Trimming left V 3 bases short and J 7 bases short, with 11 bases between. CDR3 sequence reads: CASSSYRRNEQFF. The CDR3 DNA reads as TGCGCCAGCAGCTCGTACCGGAGGAATGAGCAGTTCTTC.

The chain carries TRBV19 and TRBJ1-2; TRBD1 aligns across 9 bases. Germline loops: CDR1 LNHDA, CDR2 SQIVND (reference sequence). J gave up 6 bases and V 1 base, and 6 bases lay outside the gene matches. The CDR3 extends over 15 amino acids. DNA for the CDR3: TGTGCCAGTAGTATAGGGGGACAGGGATTCGATGGCTACACCTTC. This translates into CASSIGGQGFDGYTF.

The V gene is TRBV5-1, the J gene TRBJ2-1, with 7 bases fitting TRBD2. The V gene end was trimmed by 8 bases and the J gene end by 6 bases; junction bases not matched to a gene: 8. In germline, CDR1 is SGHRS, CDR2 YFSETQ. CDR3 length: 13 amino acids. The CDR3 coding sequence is TGCGCCAGTACTAGACTAGCAGGCAATGAGCAGTTCTTC. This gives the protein CASTRLAGNEQFF.

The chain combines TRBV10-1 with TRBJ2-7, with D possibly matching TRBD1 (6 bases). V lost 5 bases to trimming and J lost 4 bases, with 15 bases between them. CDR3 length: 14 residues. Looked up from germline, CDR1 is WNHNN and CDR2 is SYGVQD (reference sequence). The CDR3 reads CASSSDRTSYEQYF. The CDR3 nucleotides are TGCGCCAGCAGTTCCGACAGGACCTCATACGAGCAGTACTTC.

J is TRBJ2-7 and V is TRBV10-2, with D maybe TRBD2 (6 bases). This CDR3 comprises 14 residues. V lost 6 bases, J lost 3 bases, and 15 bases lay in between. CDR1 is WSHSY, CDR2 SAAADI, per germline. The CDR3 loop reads CASRVSGGNYEQYF. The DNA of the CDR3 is TGCGCCAGCAGGGTCTCTGGGGGGAACTACGAGCAGTACTTC.

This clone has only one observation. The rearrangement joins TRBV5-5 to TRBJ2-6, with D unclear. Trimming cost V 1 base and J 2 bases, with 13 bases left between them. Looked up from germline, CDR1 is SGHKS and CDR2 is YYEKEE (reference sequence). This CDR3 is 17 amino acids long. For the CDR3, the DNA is TGTGCCAGCAGCTTGCCCGCCACGGGTACTGGGGCCAACGTCCTGACTTTC. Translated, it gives CASSLPATGTGANVLTF.

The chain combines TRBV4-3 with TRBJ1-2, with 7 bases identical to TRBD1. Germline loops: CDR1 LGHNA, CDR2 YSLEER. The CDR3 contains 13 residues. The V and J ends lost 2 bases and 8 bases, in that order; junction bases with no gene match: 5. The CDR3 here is CASSQWTGGGYTF. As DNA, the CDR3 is TGCGCCAGCAGCCAATGGACAGGTGGAGGCTACACCTTC.

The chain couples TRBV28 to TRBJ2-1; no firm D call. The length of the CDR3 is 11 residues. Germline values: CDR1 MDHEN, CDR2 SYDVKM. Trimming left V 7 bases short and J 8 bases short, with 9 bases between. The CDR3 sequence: CASTIRDEQFF. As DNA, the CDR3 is TGTGCCAGCACCATCCGGGATGAGCAGTTCTTC.

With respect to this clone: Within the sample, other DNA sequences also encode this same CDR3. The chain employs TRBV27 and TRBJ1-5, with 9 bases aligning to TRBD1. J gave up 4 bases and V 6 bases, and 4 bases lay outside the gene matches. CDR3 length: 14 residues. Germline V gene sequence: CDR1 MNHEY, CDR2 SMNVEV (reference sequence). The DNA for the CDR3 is TGTGCCAGCAGCCCGACAGGGGGAAATCAGCCCCAGCATTTT. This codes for CASSPTGGNQPQHF.

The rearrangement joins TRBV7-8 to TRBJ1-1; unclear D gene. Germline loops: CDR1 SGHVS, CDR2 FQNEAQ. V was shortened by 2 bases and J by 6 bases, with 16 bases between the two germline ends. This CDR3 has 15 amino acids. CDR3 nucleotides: TGTGCCAGCAGCTTAAACCCGTCGGGGTGGCCTGAAGCTTTCTTT. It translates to CASSLNPSGWPEAFF. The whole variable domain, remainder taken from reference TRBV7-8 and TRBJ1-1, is GAGVSQSPRYKVAKRGQDVALRCDPISGHVSLFWYQQALGQGPEFLTYFQNEAQLDKSGLPSDRFFAERPEGSVSTLKIQRTQQEDSAVYLCASSLNPSGWPEAFFGQGTRLTVV.

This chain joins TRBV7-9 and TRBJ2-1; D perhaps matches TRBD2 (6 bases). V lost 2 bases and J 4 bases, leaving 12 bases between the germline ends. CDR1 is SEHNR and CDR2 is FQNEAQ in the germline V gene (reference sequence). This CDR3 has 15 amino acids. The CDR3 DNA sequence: TGTGCCAGCAGCTTATGGGTTAGCGGTTACAATGAGCAGTTCTTC. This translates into CASSLWVSGYNEQFF. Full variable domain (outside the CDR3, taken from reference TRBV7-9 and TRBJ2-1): DTGVSQNPRHKITKRGQNVTFRCDPISEHNRLYWYRQTLGQGPEFLTYFQNEAQLEKSRLLSDRFSAERPKGSFSTLEIQRTEQGDSAMYLCASSLWVSGYNEQFFGPGTRLTVL.

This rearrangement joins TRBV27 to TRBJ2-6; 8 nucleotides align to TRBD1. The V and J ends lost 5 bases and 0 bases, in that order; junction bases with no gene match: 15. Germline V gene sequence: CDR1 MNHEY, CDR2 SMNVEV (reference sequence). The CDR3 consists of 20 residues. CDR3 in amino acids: CASSTLTGAQINSGANVLTF. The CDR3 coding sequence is TGTGCCAGCAGTACACTGACAGGGGCCCAAATTAACTCTGGGGCCAACGTCCTGACTTTC.

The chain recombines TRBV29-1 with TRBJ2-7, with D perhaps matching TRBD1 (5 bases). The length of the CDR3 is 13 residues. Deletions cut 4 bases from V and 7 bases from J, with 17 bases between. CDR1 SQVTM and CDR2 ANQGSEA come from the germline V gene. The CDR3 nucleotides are TGCAGCGTTGCCAGCAGGGTCAACCAGGAGCAGTACTTC. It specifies CSVASRVNQEQYF.

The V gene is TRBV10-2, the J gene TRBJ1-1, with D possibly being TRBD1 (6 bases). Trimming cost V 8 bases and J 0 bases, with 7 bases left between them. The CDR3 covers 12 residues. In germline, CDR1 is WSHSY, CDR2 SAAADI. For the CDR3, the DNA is TGCGCCAGCGGACAGATGAACACTGAAGCTTTCTTT. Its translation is CASGQMNTEAFF.